This T cell receptor beta chain appears in the sequencing data of a study of PD-L1 blockade in urothelial cancer. Turning to the study itself: The patients first took atezolizumab in the mid-2010s, receiving 1,200 mg intravenously every 3 weeks. Male sex and bladder-origin urothelial cancer characterized about 90% of the roughly 29 patients.

Patients were diagnosed with urothelial carcinoma, either locally advanced or metastatic. A few counts support this clone. Antigen unknown. Assay: immunoSEQ multiplex PCR; the TCRdb copy retains only in-frame clones and omits some. The sample consists of fewer than 2,500 clones, 35% to 45% of them appearing once. The study's findings and limits: Durably benefiting patients carried more tumor-infiltrating T lymphocytes.

V was pared by 5 bases and J by 4 bases, with 8 bases of the junction left unmatched. CDR1 SSHAT and CDR2 FNYEAQ come from the germline V gene (reference sequence). The CDR3 runs to 15 residues. This clonotype was obtained from a man in his sixties with urothelial cancer. The chain is built from TRBV7-7 and TRBJ1-1; TRBD1 matches 9 bases. This material consisted of tumor tissue, taken before atezolizumab (anti-PD-L1) treatment. The CDR3 DNA is TGTGCCAGCAGCACCTACACAGGGGGCGGCACTGAAGCTTTCTTT. As protein: CASSTYTGGGTEAFF.